One sample yielded the 14 T cell receptor beta chains listed below, sequenced in a study of CD4 T cells in relation to SARS-CoV-2 and coronaviruses. These receptors have no known antigen. Before the COVID-19 pandemic, during about 2011-2019, CD4+ T cells were taken from unexposed donors. After about ten days of culture, CD4+ T cells were isolated. TCRdb's copy holds only in-frame clones and misses some; the assay was immunoSEQ multiplex PCR. The table shows about 31,000 clones, with 60% to 80% occurring only once. Sequencing was performed on CD4+ T cells from PBMCs, cultured in vitro. The receptors originated from a human donor in good health.

The chain combines TRBV2 with TRBJ2-7; D possibly uses TRBD1 or TRBD2 (5 bases each). This CDR3 is built from 16 residues. Between the trimmed V and J ends, which lost 8 bases and 5 bases, there was a span of 25 bases. Per the germline V gene, CDR1 is SNHLY and CDR2 is FYNNEI. For the CDR3, the DNA is TGTGCCAGCGGGGGTCCGACGTGGAGTTTCGAACACGAGCAGTACTTC. It yields the protein CASGGPTWSFEHEQYF.

The rearrangement joins TRBV11-2 to TRBJ2-1; TRBD2 might be the D (6 bases). V was clipped by 4 bases and J by 3 bases, with 13 bases between them. Germline CDR1 reads SGHAT; CDR2 reads FQNNGV. CDR3 length: 15 residues. The CDR3 DNA reads as TGTGCCAGCAGCTACCGGGACTGGAACTACAATGAGCAGTTCTTC. Its translation: CASSYRDWNYNEQFF.

The genes are TRBV5-8 and TRBJ1-5; no reliable D call. The CDR3 runs to 15 residues. The germline gives CDR1 SGHTS, CDR2 YDEGEE. Trimming shortened V by 4 bases and J by 6 bases, and 17 bases separated the two germline ends. The CDR3, as DNA: TGTGCCAGCAGCACTGGGCCTCTCTCCTCTCAGCCCCAGCATTTT. Its protein is CASSTGPLSSQPQHF.

This rearrangement joins TRBV29-1 to TRBJ2-1; possible D gene TRBD1, 8 bases. Germline CDR1 SQVTM, CDR2 ANQGSEA. CDR3 length: 14 amino acids. V gave up 3 bases and J gave up 9 bases, with 18 bases separating them. The DNA for the CDR3 is TGCAGCGTTGAGGGGAGCGGGACAGGCGGTGAGCAGTTCTTC. It is translated as CSVEGSGTGGEQFF.

The rearrangement joins TRBV7-2 to TRBJ1-2, with D possibly being TRBD1 (5 bases). This CDR3 comprises 15 residues. CDR1 and CDR2 (germline): SGHTA, FQGNSA. V lost 0 bases, J lost 1 base, and 9 bases lay in between. The CDR3 nucleotides read TGTGCCAGCAGCTTAGCGACAGAATATAACTATGGCTACACCTTC. It encodes CASSLATEYNYGYTF.

The V and J genes are TRBV2 and TRBJ2-5; D may be TRBD1 or TRBD2 (6 bases each). V lost 8 bases to trimming and J lost 2 bases, with 9 bases between them. The CDR3 totals 12 residues. CDR1 and CDR2 (germline): SNHLY, FYNNEI. CDR3 sequence reads: CASGGGQETQYF. The CDR3 DNA sequence: TGTGCCAGCGGAGGGGGGCAAGAGACCCAGTACTTC.

The chain combines TRBV3-1 (or the pseudogene TRBV3-2) with TRBJ2-1; TRBD2 might be the D (5 bases). Germline CDR1 reads LGHDT; CDR2 reads YNNKEL (reference sequence). Between the trimmed V and J ends, which lost 0 bases and 7 bases, there was a span of 13 bases. This CDR3 is 15 amino acids long. This chain's CDR3 is CASSQERAGVNEQFF. As DNA, the CDR3 is TGTGCCAGCAGCCAAGAAAGGGCCGGGGTTAATGAGCAGTTCTTC.

This clone was recorded a few times. The chain links TRBV18 to TRBJ2-7; 7 nucleotides line up with TRBD2. V lost 2 bases, J lost 0 bases, and 1 base stayed unmatched. Germline CDR1 is KGHSH and CDR2 is LQKENI. This CDR3 comprises 14 residues. The CDR3: CASSPWTSSYEQYF. CDR3 DNA sequence: TGTGCCAGCTCACCATGGACTAGCTCCTACGAGCAGTACTTC. The variable domain in full, with the rest retrieved from reference TRBV18 and TRBJ2-7, is NAGVMQNPRHLVRRRGQEARLRCSPMKGHSHVYWYRQLPEEGLKFMVYLQKENIIDESGMPKERFSAEFPKEGPSILRIQQVVRGDSAAYFCASSPWTSSYEQYFGPGTRLTVT.

The V call is TRBV18, the J call TRBJ1-5; the D is unclear. V lost 2 bases and J 5 bases, leaving 4 bases between the germline ends. The length of the CDR3 is 12 residues. CDR1 is KGHSH and CDR2 is LQKENI in the germline V gene. The CDR3 spells CASSPGDQPQHF. CDR3 DNA: TGTGCCAGCTCACCAGGGGATCAGCCCCAGCATTTT.

The chain has TRBV7-2 and TRBJ1-2; 7 bases are a match to TRBD1. The CDR3 runs to 15 residues. Unmatched junction bases numbered 12, after V lost 7 bases and J lost 4 bases. Germline values: CDR1 SGHTA, CDR2 FQGNSA. The CDR3 DNA is TGTGCCAGCACCCAGGGGGGGGGTTCTTTCTATGGCTACACCTTC. This sequence encodes CASTQGGGSFYGYTF.

The count of this clone is one. The chain links TRBV4-1 to TRBJ2-7; the D gene is possibly TRBD2 (5 bases). Between the trimmed V and J ends, which lost 1 base and 1 base, there was a span of 8 bases. CDR1 and CDR2 (germline): MGHRA, YSYEKL. The CDR3 runs 14 residues. As DNA, the CDR3 is TGCGCCAGCAGCCAAGGTCTAGCTTCCTACGAGCAGTACTTC. Its protein is CASSQGLASYEQYF.

This clone was seen only once. This chain joins TRBV7-2 and TRBJ2-2; D perhaps matches TRBD1 (5 bases). This CDR3 region has 15 residues. From germline, CDR1 is SGHTA and CDR2 FQGNSA. V was trimmed by 5 bases and J by 5 bases, leaving 15 bases between them. The CDR3 DNA is TGTGCCAGCAGCCTCGGGCCCCCAGGGACCGGGGAGCTGTTTTTT. Encoded protein: CASSLGPPGTGELFF.

The rearrangement links TRBV4-1 to TRBJ2-7, with TRBD1 matching 10 bases. Germline CDR1 is MGHRA and CDR2 is YSYEKL. The CDR3 consists of 18 residues. Losses at the gene ends were 4 bases for V and 2 bases for J; bases not matched to a gene: 14. The CDR3 DNA is TGCGCCAGCAGCCTCGCAGCGCCGGGACAGGGGATGGCCTACGAGCAGTACTTC. Translation gives CASSLAAPGQGMAYEQYF.

V gene TRBV11-2 combines with J gene TRBJ1-3; tentative D call: TRBD1 (5 bases). Germline lookup yields CDR1 SGHAT and CDR2 FQNNGV. V was trimmed by 5 bases and J by 0 bases, leaving 17 bases between them. CDR3 size: 17 residues. The CDR3 nucleotides are TGTGCCAGCAGCACCCCTCGGGGCTTCAGCTCTGGAAACACCATATATTTT. This translates into CASSTPRGFSSGNTIYF.